This entry concerns a single TCR beta chain. Its antigen remains unidentified. No much larger clone is present one base from it, and per-base qualities are unavailable. The germline V and J ends show losses of 4 bases and 4 bases respectively, and no gene match explains 4 bases of the junction. Taken from the germline V gene (reference sequence), the CDR1 and CDR2 loops are SGHNT and YYREEE. Taken from cysteine to phenylalanine, the CDR3 has 15 residues. Only CDR3 DNA is held: 45 bases, read in frame from base 1. In this study, focal radiation therapy paired with CTLA-4 blockade (ipilimumab) was tested in patients who had chemo-refractory metastatic non-small-cell lung cancer. This specimen comes from a study of radiotherapy plus CTLA-4 blockade in lung cancer (dated by TCRdb to the late 2010s). With respect to the entire study: Objective responses occurred in about 19% of enrolled patients, and just over 30% achieved disease control. The research as a whole found: After treatment with radiotherapy and ipilimumab, TCR clones that originated in tumors expanded in peripheral blood. The strongest predictors of response, as reported, were early dynamic changes in blood T cell clones along with a rise in serum interferon-beta after radiation.

The library was built by means of the immunoSEQ multiplex PCR assay. TCRdb limited this immuneACCESS table to in-frame rearrangements with V and J called. A share of clones is missing; checked studies link under half to unresolved V genes, and the rest is unexplained. This sample lists about 78,000 clones; around 84% were detected once. 0.87% of the sample belongs to the ten largest clones. Sequencing used peripheral blood, obtained from a patient treated with radiotherapy plus ipilimumab. The rearrangement joined TRBV5-4 to TRBJ2-1; 11 bases in the junction line up with TRBD1. The TCR sequence derives from a human donor with non-small cell lung cancer who had stable disease on radiotherapy plus ipilimumab. The encoded CDR3 is CASSPGTGGYNEQFF. The bases read TGTGCCAGCAGCCCCGGGACAGGGGGTTACAATGAGCAGTTCTTC.